The 5 T cell receptor beta chains below were found in one sample sequenced in a study of T-cell reconstitution after alpha-beta-depleted transplantation in children. Unique molecular identifiers were used to barcode this TCRbeta library. TCRdb processed the PCR reads anew with MiXCR; each CDR3 protein has one entry. This sample has about 400,000 distinct CDR3 sequences; 13% occur once, and the top ten carry around 4.5%. Here the sequenced sample was PBMCs, taken from the stem cell graft. These receptors all come from a human donor who donated a stem cell graft to a child with Fanconi anemia.

This clonotype was found many times. This sequence joins TRBV12-3 or TRBV12-4 and TRBJ1-1; D unresolved. Trimming removed 3 bases from V and 2 bases from J, with 10 bases in between. The CDR3 contains 14 residues. The DNA for the CDR3 is TGTGCCAGCAGTTTCGGCCAGTCTAACACTGAAGCTTTCTTT. This translates into CASSFGQSNTEAFF.

This clonotype was picked up many times. The V and J genes are TRBV6-2 or TRBV6-3 and TRBJ2-7; weak D call: TRBD1 (7 bases). Trimming took 2 bases from V and 5 from J, leaving 13 bases between them. Looked up from germline, CDR1 is MNHEY and CDR2 is SVGEGT. This CDR3 is built from 14 residues. The CDR3 DNA reads TGTGCCAGCAGTTACGGGCGGGACAGCGACGAGCAGTACTTC. Protein sequence: CASSYGRDSDEQYF.

This clonotype appeared a few times. V is TRBV20-1 and J is TRBJ2-1; no definite D call. This CDR3 spans 14 amino acids. Germline V gene lookup returns CDR1 DFQATT and CDR2 SNEGSKA (reference sequence). Trimming cost V 6 bases and J 0 bases, with 12 bases left between them. CDR3 DNA: TGCAGTGCCCCCGGGCAGGTCTCCTACAATGAGCAGTTCTTC. This sequence encodes CSAPGQVSYNEQFF.

V usage is TRBV6-1 and J usage is TRBJ2-7, with D possibly TRBD1 on 5 matching bases. V lost 7 bases, J lost 4 bases, and 14 bases lay in between. CDR1 MNHNS and CDR2 SASEGT come from the germline V gene. The CDR3 loop spans 13 amino acids. Written as DNA, the CDR3 is TGTGCCAGCACCTCATACCAGGGTTACGAGCAGTACTTC. This encodes CASTSYQGYEQYF.

CDR3: CASRLGTSGSTDTQYF. Written as DNA, the CDR3 is TGCGCCAGCAGACTTGGGACTAGCGGTAGCACAGATACGCAGTATTTT. The chain uses TRBV5-1 and TRBJ2-3, with 11 nucleotides matching TRBD2. Germline CDR1 and CDR2: SGHRS and YFSETQ. The CDR3 has 16 residues. The ends lost 5 bases at V and 0 bases at J; junction bases unmatched: 5.